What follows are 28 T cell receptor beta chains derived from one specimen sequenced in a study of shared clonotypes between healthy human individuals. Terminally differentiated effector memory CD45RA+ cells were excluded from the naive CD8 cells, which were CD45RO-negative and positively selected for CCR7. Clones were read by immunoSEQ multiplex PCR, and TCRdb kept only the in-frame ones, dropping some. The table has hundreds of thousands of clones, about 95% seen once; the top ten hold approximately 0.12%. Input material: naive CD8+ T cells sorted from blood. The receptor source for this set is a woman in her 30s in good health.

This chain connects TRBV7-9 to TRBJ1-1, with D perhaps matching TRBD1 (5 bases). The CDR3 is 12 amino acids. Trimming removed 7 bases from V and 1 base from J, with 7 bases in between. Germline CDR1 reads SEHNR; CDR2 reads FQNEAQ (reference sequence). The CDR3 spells CASTDKNTEAFF. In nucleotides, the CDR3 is TGTGCCAGCACGGACAAGAACACTGAAGCTTTCTTT. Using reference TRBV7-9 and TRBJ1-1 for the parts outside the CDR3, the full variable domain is DTGVSQNPRHKITKRGQNVTFRCDPISEHNRLYWYRQTLGQGPEFLTYFQNEAQLEKSRLLSDRFSAERPKGSFSTLEIQRTEQGDSAMYLCASTDKNTEAFFGQGTRLTVV.

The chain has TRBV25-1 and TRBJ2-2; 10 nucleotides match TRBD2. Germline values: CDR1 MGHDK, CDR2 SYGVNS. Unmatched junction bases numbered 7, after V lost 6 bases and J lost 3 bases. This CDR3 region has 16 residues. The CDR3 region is CASRPFGLADTGELFF. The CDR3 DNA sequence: TGTGCCAGCAGACCCTTCGGACTAGCGGACACCGGGGAGCTGTTTTTT.

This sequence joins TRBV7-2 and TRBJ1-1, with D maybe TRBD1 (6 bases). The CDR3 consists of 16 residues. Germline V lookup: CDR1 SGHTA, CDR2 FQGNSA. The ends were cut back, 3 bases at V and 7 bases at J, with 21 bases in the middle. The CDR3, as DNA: TGTGCCAGCAGCTTTGTTTCGGGGGGCGAAAGTAGTGAAGCTTTCTTT. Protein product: CASSFVSGGESSEAFF. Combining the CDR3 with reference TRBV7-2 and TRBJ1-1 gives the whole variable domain GAGVSQSPSNKVTEKGKDVELRCDPISGHTALYWYRQSLGQGLEFLIYFQGNSAPDKSGLPSDRFSAERTGGSVSTLTIQRTQQEDSAVYLCASSFVSGGESSEAFFGQGTRLTVV.

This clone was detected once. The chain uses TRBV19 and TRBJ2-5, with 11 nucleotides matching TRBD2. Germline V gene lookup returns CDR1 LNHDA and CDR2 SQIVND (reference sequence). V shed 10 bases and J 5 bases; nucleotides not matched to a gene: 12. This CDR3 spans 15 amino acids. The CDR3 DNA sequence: TGTGCCACCGGGGGGAACCTAGCGGGAGGTGAGACCCAGTACTTC. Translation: CATGGNLAGGETQYF.

CDR3 nucleotide sequence: TGCGCCAGCAGCTCGACTAGCGGGAGAGTCGATGAGCAGTTCTTC. This encodes CASSSTSGRVDEQFF. The chain couples TRBV5-1 to TRBJ2-1, with 12 bases aligning to TRBD2. J was trimmed by 8 bases and V by 3 bases; bases with no gene match: 6. This CDR3 region has 15 residues. From germline, CDR1 is SGHRS and CDR2 YFSETQ.

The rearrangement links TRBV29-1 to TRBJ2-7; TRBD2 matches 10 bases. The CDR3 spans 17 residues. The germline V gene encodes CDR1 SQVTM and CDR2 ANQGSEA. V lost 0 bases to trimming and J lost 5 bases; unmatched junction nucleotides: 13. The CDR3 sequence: CSVEDPTNSGRNHEQYF. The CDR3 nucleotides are TGCAGCGTTGAAGATCCGACTAATAGCGGGAGGAACCACGAGCAGTACTTC.

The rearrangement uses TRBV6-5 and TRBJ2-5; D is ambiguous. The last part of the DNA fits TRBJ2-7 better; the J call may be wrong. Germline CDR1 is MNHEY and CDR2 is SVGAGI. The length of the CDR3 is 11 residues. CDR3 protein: CASSYYGEQYF. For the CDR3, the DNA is TGTGCCAGCAGTTACTATGGCGAGCAGTACTTC.

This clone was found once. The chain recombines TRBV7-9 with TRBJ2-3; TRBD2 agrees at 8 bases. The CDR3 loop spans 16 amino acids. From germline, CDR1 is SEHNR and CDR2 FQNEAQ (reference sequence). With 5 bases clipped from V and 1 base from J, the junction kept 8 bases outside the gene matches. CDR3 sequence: CASSPALAGRTDTQYF. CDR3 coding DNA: TGTGCCAGCAGCCCCGCCCTAGCGGGTCGCACAGATACGCAGTATTTT.

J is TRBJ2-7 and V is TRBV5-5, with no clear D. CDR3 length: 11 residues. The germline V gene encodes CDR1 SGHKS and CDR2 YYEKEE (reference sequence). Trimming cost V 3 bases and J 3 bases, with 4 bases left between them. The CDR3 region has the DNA TGTGCCAGCAGCTCCATCTACGAGCAGTACTTC. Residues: CASSSIYEQYF.

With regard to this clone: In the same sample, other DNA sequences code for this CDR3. CDR3 loop: CASSLRQSSYEQYF. In DNA, the CDR3 is TGTGCCAGCAGTTTAAGACAGAGCTCCTACGAGCAGTACTTC. The rearrangement links TRBV27 to TRBJ2-7, with D perhaps TRBD1 (5 bases). Germline lookup yields CDR1 MNHEY and CDR2 SMNVEV (reference sequence). V was trimmed by 2 bases and J by 0 bases, leaving 8 bases between them. The CDR3 runs 14 residues.

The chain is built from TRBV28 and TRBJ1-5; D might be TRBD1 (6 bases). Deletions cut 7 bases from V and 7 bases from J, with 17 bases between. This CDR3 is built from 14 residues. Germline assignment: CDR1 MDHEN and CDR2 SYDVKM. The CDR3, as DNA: TGTGCCAGCATCGTGCGGGGGGCCAGGCAGCCCCAGCATTTT. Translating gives CASIVRGARQPQHF.

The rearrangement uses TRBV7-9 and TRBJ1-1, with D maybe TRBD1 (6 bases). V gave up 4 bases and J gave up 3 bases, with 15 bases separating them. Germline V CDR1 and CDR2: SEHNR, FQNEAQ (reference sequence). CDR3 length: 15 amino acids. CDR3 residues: CASSSPQGSYTEAFF. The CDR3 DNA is TGTGCCAGCAGCTCCCCACAGGGTTCGTACACTGAAGCTTTCTTT.

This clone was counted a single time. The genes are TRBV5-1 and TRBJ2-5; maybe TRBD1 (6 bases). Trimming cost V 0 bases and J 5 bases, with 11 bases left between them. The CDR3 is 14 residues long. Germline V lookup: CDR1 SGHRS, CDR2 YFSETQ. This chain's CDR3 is CASSLDLGQETQYF. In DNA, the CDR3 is TGCGCCAGCAGCTTGGATCTCGGACAGGAGACCCAGTACTTC.

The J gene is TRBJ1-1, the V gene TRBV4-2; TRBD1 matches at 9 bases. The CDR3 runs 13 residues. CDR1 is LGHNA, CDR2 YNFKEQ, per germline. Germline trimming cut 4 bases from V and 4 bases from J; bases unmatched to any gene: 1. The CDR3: CASSPDRGTEAFF. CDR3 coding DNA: TGTGCCAGCAGCCCGGACAGGGGCACTGAAGCTTTCTTT.

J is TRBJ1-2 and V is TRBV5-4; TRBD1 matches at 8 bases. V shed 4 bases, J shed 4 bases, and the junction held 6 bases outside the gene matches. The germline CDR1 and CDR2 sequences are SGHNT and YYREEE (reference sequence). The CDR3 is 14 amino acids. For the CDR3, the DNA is TGTGCCAGCAGCCCAGGACAGGGTGTCTATGGCTACACCTTC. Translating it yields CASSPGQGVYGYTF.

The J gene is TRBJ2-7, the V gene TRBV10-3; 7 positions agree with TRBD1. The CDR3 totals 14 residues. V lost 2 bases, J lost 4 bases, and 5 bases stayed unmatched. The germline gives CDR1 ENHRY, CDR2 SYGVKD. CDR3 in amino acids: CAISEGTERYEQYF. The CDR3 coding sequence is TGTGCCATCAGTGAGGGGACAGAGAGATACGAGCAGTACTTC.

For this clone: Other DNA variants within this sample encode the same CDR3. In nucleotides, the CDR3 is TGTGCCAGCAGCGTAGGGGAGTCCTACGAGCAGTACTTC. It codes for CASSVGESYEQYF. The rearrangement uses TRBV9 and TRBJ2-7, with D possibly matching TRBD2 (5 bases). There are 13 residues in the CDR3. Germline assignment: CDR1 SGDLS and CDR2 YYNGEE. V lost 0 bases to trimming and J lost 1 base, with 5 bases between them. Full variable domain (rest looked up from reference TRBV9 and TRBJ2-7): DSGVTQTPKHLITATGQRVTLRCSPRSGDLSVYWYQQSLDQGLQFLIQYYNGEERAKGNILERFSAQQFPDLHSELNLSSLELGDSALYFCASSVGESYEQYFGPGTRLTVT.

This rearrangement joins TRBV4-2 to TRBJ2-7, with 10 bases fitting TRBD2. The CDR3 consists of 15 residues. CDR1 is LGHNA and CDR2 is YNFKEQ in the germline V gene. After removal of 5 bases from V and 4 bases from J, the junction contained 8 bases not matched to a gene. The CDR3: CASSYASGSAYEQYF. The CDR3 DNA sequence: TGTGCCAGCAGCTACGCTAGCGGGAGTGCGTACGAGCAGTACTTC.

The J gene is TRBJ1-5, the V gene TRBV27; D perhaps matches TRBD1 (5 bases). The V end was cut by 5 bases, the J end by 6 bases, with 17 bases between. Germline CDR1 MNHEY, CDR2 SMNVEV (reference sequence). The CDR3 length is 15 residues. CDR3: CASSIFWGAGQPQHF. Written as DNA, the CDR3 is TGTGCCAGCAGTATCTTTTGGGGCGCAGGTCAGCCCCAGCATTTT.

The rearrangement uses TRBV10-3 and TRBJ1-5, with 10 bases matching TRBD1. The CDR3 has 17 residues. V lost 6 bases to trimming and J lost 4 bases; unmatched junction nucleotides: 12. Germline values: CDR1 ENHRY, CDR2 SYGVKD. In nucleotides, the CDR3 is TGTGCCATCAGGGACAGGGGGAACGGAACGGTAAATCAGCCCCAGCATTTT. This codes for CAIRDRGNGTVNQPQHF.

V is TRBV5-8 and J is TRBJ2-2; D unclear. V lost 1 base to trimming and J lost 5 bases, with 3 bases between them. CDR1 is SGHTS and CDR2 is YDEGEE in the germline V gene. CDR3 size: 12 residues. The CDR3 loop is CASSLSTGELFF. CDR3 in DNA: TGTGCCAGCAGCTTGAGTACCGGGGAGCTGTTTTTT.

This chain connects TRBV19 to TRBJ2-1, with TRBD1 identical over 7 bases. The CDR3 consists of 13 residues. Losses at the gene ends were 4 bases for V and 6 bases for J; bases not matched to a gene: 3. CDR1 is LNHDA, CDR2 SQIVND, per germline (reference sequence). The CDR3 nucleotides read TGTGCCAGTAGTAGCGCAGGGGGCAATGAGCAGTTCTTC. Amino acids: CASSSAGGNEQFF. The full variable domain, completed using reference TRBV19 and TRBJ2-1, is DGGITQSPKYLFRKEGQNVTLSCEQNLNHDAMYWYRQDPGQGLRLIYYSQIVNDFQKGDIAEGYSVSREKKESFPLTVTSAQKNPTAFYLCASSSAGGNEQFFGPGTRLTVL.

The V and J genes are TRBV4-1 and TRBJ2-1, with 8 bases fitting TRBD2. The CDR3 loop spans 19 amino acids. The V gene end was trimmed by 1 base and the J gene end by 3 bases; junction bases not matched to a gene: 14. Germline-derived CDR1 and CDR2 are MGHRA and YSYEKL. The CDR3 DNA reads TGCGCCAGCAGCCAAGTTTTAGCGGGAAAGAGGGTTGACTACAATGAGCAGTTCTTC. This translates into CASSQVLAGKRVDYNEQFF.

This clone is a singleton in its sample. CDR3 sequence: CASSDRALNYGYTF. The CDR3 nucleotides are TGCGCCAGCAGTGACAGGGCTCTTAACTATGGCTACACCTTC. V and J are TRBV23-1 and TRBJ1-2, with 7 nucleotides matching TRBD1. TRBV23-1 is designated an ORF whose function remains uncertain. Germline trimming cut 5 bases from V and 1 base from J; bases unmatched to any gene: 4. The CDR3 contains 14 residues.

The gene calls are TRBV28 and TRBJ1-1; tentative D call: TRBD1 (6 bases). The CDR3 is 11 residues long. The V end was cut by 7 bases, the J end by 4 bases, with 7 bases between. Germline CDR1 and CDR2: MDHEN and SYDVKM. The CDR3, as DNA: TGTGCCAGCATAGGGGGCACTGAAGCTTTCTTT. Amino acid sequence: CASIGGTEAFF. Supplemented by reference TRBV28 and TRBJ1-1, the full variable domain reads DVKVTQSSRYLVKRTGEKVFLECVQDMDHENMFWYRQDPGLGLRLIYFSYDVKMKEKGDIPEGYSVSREKKERFSLILESASTNQTSMYLCASIGGTEAFFGQGTRLTVV.

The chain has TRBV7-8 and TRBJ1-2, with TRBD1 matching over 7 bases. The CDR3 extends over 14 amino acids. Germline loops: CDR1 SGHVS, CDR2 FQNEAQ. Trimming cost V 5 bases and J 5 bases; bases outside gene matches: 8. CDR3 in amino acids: CASSAGTAEYGYTF. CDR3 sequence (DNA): TGTGCCAGCAGCGCAGGGACAGCGGAGTATGGCTACACCTTC.

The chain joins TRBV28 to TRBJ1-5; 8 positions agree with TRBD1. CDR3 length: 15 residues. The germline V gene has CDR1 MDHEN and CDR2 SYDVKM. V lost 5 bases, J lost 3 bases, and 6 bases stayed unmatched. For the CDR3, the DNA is TGTGCCAGCAGTCAGACAGGGGAAGTCAATCAGCCCCAGCATTTT. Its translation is CASSQTGEVNQPQHF. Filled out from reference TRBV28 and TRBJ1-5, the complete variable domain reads DVKVTQSSRYLVKRTGEKVFLECVQDMDHENMFWYRQDPGLGLRLIYFSYDVKMKEKGDIPEGYSVSREKKERFSLILESASTNQTSMYLCASSQTGEVNQPQHFGDGTRLSIL.

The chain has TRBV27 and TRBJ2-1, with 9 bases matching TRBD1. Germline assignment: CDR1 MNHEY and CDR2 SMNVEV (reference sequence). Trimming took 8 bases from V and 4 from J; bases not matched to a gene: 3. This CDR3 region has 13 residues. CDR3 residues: CASGTGTYNEQFF. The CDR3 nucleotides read TGTGCCAGCGGGACAGGGACATACAATGAGCAGTTCTTC.